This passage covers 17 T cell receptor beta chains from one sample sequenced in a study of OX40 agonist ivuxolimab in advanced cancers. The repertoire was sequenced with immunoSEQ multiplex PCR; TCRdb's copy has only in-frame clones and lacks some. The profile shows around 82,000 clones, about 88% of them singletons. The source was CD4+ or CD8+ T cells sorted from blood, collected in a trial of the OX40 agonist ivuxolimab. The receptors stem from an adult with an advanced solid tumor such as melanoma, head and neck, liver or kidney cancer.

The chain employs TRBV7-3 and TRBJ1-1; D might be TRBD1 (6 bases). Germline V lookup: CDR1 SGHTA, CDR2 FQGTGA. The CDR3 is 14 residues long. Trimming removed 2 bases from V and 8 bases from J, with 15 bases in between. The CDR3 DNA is TGTGCCAGCAGCTTAGGTTCGGGGGGCCAAGAAGCTTTCTTT. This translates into CASSLGSGGQEAFF.

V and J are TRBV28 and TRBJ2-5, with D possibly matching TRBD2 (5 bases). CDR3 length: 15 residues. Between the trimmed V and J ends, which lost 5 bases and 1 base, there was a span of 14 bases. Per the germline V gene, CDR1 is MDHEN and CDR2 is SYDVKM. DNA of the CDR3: TGTGCCAGCAGTCTGCCGGGAAGCAGCCAAGAGACCCAGTACTTC. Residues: CASSLPGSSQETQYF.

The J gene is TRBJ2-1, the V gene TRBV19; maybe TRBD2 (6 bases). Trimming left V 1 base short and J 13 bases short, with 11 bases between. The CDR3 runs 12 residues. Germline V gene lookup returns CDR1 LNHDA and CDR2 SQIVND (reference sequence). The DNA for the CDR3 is TGTGCCAGTAGTATAGGCGGCGGGAACCAGTTCTTC. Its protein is CASSIGGGNQFF.

The chain's CDR3 is CAVRPGTGDKNTEAFF. The CDR3 DNA follows: TGTGCCGTCCGCCCCGGGACAGGGGACAAGAACACTGAAGCTTTCTTT. The genes are TRBV10-3 and TRBJ1-1; 10 bases map to TRBD1. Per germline, CDR1 ENHRY and CDR2 SYGVKD. J gave up 1 base and V 11 bases, and 13 bases lay outside the gene matches. CDR3 length equals 16 residues.

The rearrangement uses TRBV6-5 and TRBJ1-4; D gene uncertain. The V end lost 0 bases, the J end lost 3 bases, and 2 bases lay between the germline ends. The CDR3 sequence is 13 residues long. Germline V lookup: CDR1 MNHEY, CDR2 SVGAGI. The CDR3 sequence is CASSYSANEKLFF. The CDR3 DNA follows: TGTGCCAGCAGTTACTCAGCTAATGAAAAACTGTTTTTT.

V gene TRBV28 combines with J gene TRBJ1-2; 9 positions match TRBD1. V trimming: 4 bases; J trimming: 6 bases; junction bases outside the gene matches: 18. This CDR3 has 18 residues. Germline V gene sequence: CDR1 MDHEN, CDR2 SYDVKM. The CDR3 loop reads CASSSPSTGGGSVDGYTF. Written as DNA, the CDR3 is TGTGCCAGCAGTTCTCCCTCAACAGGGGGCGGGAGTGTGGATGGCTACACCTTC.

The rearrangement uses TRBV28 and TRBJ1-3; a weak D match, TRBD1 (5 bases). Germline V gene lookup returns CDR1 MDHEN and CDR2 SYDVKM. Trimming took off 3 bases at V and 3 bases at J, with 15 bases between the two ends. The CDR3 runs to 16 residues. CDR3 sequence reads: CASSFQTGEFGNTIYF. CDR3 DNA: TGTGCCAGCAGTTTTCAAACGGGGGAGTTTGGAAACACCATATATTTT.

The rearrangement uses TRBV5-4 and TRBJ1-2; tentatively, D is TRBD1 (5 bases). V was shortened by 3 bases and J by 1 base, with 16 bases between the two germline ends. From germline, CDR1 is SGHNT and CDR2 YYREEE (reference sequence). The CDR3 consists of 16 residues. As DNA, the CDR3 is TGTGCCAGCAGCTCCCAACGGGACGACCATAACTATGGCTACACCTTC. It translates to CASSSQRDDHNYGYTF.

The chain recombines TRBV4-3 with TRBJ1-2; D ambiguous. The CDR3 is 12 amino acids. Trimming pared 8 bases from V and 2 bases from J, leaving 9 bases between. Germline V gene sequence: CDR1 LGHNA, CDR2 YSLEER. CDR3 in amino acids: CASRGRNYGYTF. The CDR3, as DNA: TGCGCCAGCCGCGGCAGAAACTATGGCTACACCTTC.

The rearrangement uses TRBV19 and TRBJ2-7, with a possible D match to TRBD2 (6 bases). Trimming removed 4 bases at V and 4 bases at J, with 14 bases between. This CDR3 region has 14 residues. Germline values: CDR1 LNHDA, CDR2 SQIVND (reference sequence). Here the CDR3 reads CASSKGTGVYEQYF. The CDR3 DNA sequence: TGTGCCAGTAGTAAAGGGACGGGGGTTTACGAGCAGTACTTC.

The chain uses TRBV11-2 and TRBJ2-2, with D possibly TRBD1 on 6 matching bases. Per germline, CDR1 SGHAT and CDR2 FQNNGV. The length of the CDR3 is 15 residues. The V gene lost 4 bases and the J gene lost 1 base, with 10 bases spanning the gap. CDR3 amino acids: CASSSGTRNTGELFF. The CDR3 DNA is TGTGCCAGCAGCTCCGGGACACGGAACACCGGGGAGCTGTTTTTT.

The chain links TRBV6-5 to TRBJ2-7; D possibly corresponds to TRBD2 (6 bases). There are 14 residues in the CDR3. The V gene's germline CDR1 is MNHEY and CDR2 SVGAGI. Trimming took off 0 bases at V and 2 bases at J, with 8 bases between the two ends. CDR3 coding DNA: TGTGCCAGCAGTTACTCCGGGGGAACCTACGAGCAGTACTTC. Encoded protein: CASSYSGGTYEQYF.

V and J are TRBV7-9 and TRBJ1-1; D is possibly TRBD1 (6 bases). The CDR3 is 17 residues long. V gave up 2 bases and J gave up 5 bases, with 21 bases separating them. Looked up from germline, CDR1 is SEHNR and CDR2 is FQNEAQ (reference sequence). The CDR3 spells CASSLWPRNRDGTEAFF. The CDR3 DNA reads TGTGCCAGCAGCTTATGGCCGCGGAACAGGGATGGAACTGAAGCTTTCTTT.

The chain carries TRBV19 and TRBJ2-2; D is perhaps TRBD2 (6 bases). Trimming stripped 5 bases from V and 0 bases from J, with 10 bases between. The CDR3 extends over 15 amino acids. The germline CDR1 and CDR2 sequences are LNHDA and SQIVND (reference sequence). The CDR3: CASSYIAANTGELFF. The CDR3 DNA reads TGTGCCAGTAGTTATATAGCGGCGAACACCGGGGAGCTGTTTTTT.

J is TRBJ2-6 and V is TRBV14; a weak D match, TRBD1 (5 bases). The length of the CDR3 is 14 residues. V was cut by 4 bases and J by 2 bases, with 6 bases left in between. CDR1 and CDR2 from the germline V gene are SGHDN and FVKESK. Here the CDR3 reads CASSRQPGANVLTF. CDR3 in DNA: TGTGCCAGCAGCCGACAGCCTGGGGCCAACGTCCTGACTTTC.

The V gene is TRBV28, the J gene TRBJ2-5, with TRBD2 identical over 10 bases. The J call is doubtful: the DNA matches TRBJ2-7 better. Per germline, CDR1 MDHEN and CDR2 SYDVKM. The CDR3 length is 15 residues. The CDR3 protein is CAAVGPTSGNYEQYF. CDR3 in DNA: TGTGCCGCAGTTGGGCCTACTAGCGGGAACTACGAGCAGTACTTC.

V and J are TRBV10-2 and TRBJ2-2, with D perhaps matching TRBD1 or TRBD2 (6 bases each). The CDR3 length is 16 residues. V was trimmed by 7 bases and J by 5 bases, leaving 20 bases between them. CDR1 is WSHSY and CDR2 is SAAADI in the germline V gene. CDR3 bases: TGCGCCAGCATCCCAGAGGGGGGCCGTGTGACCGGGGAGCTGTTTTTT. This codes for CASIPEGGRVTGELFF.